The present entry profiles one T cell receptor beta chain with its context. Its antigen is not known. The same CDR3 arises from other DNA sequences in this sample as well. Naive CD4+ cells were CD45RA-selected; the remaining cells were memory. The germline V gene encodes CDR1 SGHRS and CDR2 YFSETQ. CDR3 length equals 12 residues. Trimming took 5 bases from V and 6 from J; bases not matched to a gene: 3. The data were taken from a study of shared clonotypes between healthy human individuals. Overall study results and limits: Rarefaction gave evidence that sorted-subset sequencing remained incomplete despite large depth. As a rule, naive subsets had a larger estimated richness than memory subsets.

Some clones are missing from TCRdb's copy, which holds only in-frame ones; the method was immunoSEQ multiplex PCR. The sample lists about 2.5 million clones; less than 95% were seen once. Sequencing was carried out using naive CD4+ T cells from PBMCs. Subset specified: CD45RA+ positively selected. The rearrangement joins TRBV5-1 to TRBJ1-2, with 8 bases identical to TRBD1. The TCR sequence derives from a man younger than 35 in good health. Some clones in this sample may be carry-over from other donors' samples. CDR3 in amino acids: CASSADRDGYTF. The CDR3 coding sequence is TGCGCCAGCAGTGCGGACAGGGATGGCTACACCTTC.